This T cell receptor beta chain was sequenced in a study of molecular identifiers for immune sequencing clone quantification. This clonotype was detected once. A read error may be the cause here, since a much bigger clone is one base away. The conserved closing phenylalanine or tryptophan is absent in this CDR3, likely reflecting a read error. Based on a CD8+CD4-CCR7+CD45RA+ profile, naive CD8 T cells were sorted. V gave up 0 bases and J gave up 1 base, with 9 bases separating them. Germline loops: CDR1 SGHVS, CDR2 FNYEAQ. The CDR3 runs to 15 residues. Each CDR3 protein is one row after TCRdb ran MiXCR on the PCR reads. In the table there are hundreds of thousands of distinct CDR3 sequences, about 20% of which are singletons.

This TCR came from a human donor in good health. Some libraries in this study had Jurkat cell RNA spiked in. The gene calls are TRBV7-6 and TRBJ1-1, with D possibly TRBD1 on 5 matching bases. The sequenced sample was naive CD8+ T cells from blood, with Jurkat cell RNA spiked in. The subset denotes: FACS-sorted CD8+CD4-CCR7+CD45RA+ naive T cells. CDR3 sequence (DNA): TGTGCCAGCAGCTTAGCGTTGGGACCGAACACTGAAGCTTTCTCT. Translated, it gives CASSLALGPNTEAFS.